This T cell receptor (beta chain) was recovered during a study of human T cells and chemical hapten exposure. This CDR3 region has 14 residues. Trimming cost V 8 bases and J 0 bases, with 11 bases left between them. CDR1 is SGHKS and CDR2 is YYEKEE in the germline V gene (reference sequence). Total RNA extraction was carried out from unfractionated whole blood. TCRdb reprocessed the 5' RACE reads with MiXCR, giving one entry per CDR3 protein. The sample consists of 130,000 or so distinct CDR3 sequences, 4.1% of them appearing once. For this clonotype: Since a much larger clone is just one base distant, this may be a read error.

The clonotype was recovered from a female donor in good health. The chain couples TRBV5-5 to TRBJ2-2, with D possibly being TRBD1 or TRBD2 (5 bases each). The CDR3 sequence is CASHGATNTGELFF. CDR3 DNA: TGTGCCAGTCACGGGGCAACGAACACCGGGGAGCTGTTTTTT.